The 22 T cell receptor beta chains below all came from one sample that was sequenced in a study of prognosis after radiotherapy for stage I lung cancer listed by TCRdb under 2021. Sequencing relied on an Illumina HiSeq 3000. Two rounds of multiplex PCR were performed to amplify the TCR beta CDR3 region from genomic DNA. In the first round of PCR, primers specific to each TRBV and TRBJ gene were used, and the primer sequences are filed in Chinese patent CN105087789A. TCRdb redid the processing of the public reads, applying fastp at Q25 and MiXCR, and retained in-frame beta chains. Each CDR3 protein appears once, grouped with its most common genes and DNA. For this sample there are fewer than 20,000 distinct CDR3 sequences; roughly 55% appear just once. The ten largest clonotypes hold 27% of the sample. The sample was PBMCs, taken before or after stereotactic body radiation therapy (not recorded which). These receptors came from a donor over 45 with non-small cell lung cancer.

As regards this clonotype: Germline is not matched at one junction end, which may reflect a read error. The chain links TRBV2 to TRBJ2-3; possibly TRBD1 for D (6 bases). Per the germline V gene, CDR1 is SNHLY and CDR2 is FYNNEI. This CDR3 contains 14 residues. The CDR3 loop reads CASSGTRGTDTKYF. CDR3 sequence (DNA): TGTGCCAGCAGCGGGACAAGGGGCACAGATACGAAGTATTTT.

This clonotype was seen at least ten times. This may come from a read error, since a much larger clone is one base off. This chain uses TRBV6-1 with TRBJ2-7; 9 nucleotides agree with TRBD1. Per germline, CDR1 MNHNS and CDR2 SASEGT. This CDR3 comprises 17 residues. DNA of the CDR3: TGTGCCAGCACCAGTCAACGGGACAGGGACTCCTCCTACGAGCGGTACTTC. Amino acids: CASTSQRDRDSSYERYF.

There are a few counts of this clonotype. This rearrangement joins TRBV7-9 to TRBJ2-2; no clear D. From germline, CDR1 is SEHNR and CDR2 FQNEAQ (reference sequence). CDR3 length: 14 amino acids. V lost 5 bases and J 4 bases, leaving 11 bases between the germline ends. In DNA form, the CDR3 reads TGTGCCAGCAGCCCAGTTGGGTCCACCGGGGAGCTGTTTTTT. Translated, it gives CASSPVGSTGELFF.

The chain combines TRBV20-1 with TRBJ2-3, with D possibly being TRBD1 (6 bases). In germline, CDR1 is DFQATT, CDR2 SNEGSKA (reference sequence). The CDR3 length is 12 residues. Trimming shortened V by 5 bases and J by 2 bases, and 8 bases separated the two germline ends. Written as DNA, the CDR3 is TGCAGTGCTCGGGACAACACAGATACGCAGTATTTT. Its protein product is CSARDNTDTQYF.

The chain has TRBV28 and TRBJ2-7, with 11 positions matching TRBD2. In germline, CDR1 is MDHEN, CDR2 SYDVKM. With 4 bases clipped from V and 3 bases from J, the junction kept 8 bases outside the gene matches. The CDR3 length is 16 residues. CDR3 in DNA: TGTGCCAGCAGTTCGAAACTAGCGGGAGTTTTCTACGAGCAGTACTTC. Its translation: CASSSKLAGVFYEQYF.

In DNA form, the CDR3 reads TGTGCCAGCAGCCCCACCCTGGCGAATGAGCAGTTCTTC. It is translated as CASSPTLANEQFF. The chain uses TRBV11-2 and TRBJ2-1; D unresolved. V shed 5 bases and J shed 7 bases, with 12 bases lying between them. Germline V gene sequence: CDR1 SGHAT, CDR2 FQNNGV. CDR3 length: 13 residues.

The chain links TRBV6-2 or TRBV6-3 to TRBJ1-2; 7 bases are a match to TRBD1. This CDR3 has 13 residues. Trimming removed 7 bases from V and 8 bases from J; junction bases left unmatched: 10. Germline loops: CDR1 MNHEY, CDR2 SVGEGT. CDR3 in amino acids: CASIGGAGKGYTF. The CDR3 nucleotides read TGTGCCAGCATAGGGGGCGCCGGGAAGGGCTACACCTTC.

The V and J genes are TRBV27 and TRBJ1-2; D gene unclear. Trimming pared 10 bases from V and 4 bases from J, leaving 10 bases between. Germline CDR1 and CDR2: MNHEY and SMNVEV (reference sequence). There are 11 residues in the CDR3. In nucleotides, the CDR3 is TGTGCCACCGCCTCGGGCTATGGCTACACCTTC. Amino acid sequence: CATASGYGYTF.

Points on this clonotype: One end of the junction varies from germline; a read error may be responsible. This chain links TRBV28 with TRBJ2-6; D may be TRBD1 (5 bases). CDR1 is MDHEN and CDR2 is SYDVKM in the germline V gene. CDR3 length: 14 amino acids. The DNA for the CDR3 is TGTGCCAGCAGTTTCGGTTTAGGGGACAACGTCCTGACTTTC. Its protein is CASSFGLGDNVLTF.

In regard to this clonotype: The junction departs from the called germline gene at one end, perhaps through a read error. The chain links TRBV5-1 to TRBJ2-7, with D maybe TRBD1 (6 bases). Germline V gives CDR1 SGHRS, CDR2 YFSETQ. The CDR3 loop spans 16 amino acids. This CDR3 is CASGLGHRVTSYEQYF. The CDR3 DNA follows: TGCGCCAGCGGCTTGGGACATAGGGTTACTTCCTACGAGCAGTACTTC.

The gene calls are TRBV28 and TRBJ2-7; unclear D gene. CDR1 is MDHEN and CDR2 is SYDVKM in the germline V gene. This CDR3 contains 14 residues. V lost 7 bases, J lost 8 bases, and 21 bases lay in between. CDR3 sequence reads: CASIPLRVGSQQYF. The CDR3 bases are TGTGCCAGCATTCCCCTTCGGGTAGGGTCCCAGCAGTACTTC.

The chain recombines TRBV24-1 with TRBJ2-7; 11 positions match TRBD2. The CDR3 length is 13 residues. CDR1 KGHDR and CDR2 SFDVKD come from the germline V gene. Unmatched junction bases numbered 1, after V lost 6 bases and J lost 4 bases. The CDR3 region is CATSPSGGYEQYF. In nucleotides, the CDR3 is TGTGCCACCAGTCCTAGCGGGGGGTACGAGCAGTACTTC.

About this clonotype itself: Germline and junction disagree at one end, which may indicate a read error. This chain connects TRBV7-3 to TRBJ2-5; D is perhaps TRBD1 or TRBD2 (6 bases each). In germline, CDR1 is SGHTA, CDR2 FQGTGA. The CDR3 runs 16 residues. CDR3 region: CVSRGAGKGGRETQYF. Here the CDR3 DNA reads TGTGTCAGCAGAGGCGCGGGAAAGGGGGGTCGAGAGACCCAGTACTTC.

This chain joins TRBV6-5 and TRBJ2-1; D is ambiguous. The CDR3 runs to 17 residues. Per germline, CDR1 MNHEY and CDR2 SVGAGI. Trimming took off 7 bases at V and 6 bases at J, with 25 bases between the two ends. The CDR3 here is CASIYSVCPDGGNEQFF. The CDR3 DNA reads TGTGCCAGCATTTATTCGGTATGCCCGGATGGCGGCAATGAGCAGTTCTTC.

This clonotype has at least ten counts. V is TRBV2 and J is TRBJ2-1, with TRBD1 identical over 11 bases. From germline, CDR1 is SNHLY and CDR2 FYNNEI. With 9 bases clipped from V and 6 bases from J, the junction kept 7 bases outside the gene matches. The CDR3 consists of 14 residues. The CDR3 protein is CASTGTGGFNEQFF. The DNA of the CDR3 is TGTGCCAGTACCGGGACAGGGGGTTTCAATGAGCAGTTCTTC.

The table lists this clonotype with many counts. This chain uses TRBV29-1 with TRBJ1-2; possible D gene TRBD1, 6 bases. Looked up from germline, CDR1 is SQVTM and CDR2 is ANQGSEA. Trimming cost V 5 bases and J 8 bases, with 12 bases left between them. The CDR3 has 11 amino acids. Here the CDR3 reads CSVRTGWGYTF. Written as DNA, the CDR3 is TGCAGCGTTCGTACAGGGTGGGGCTACACCTTC. Full variable domain (rest looked up from reference TRBV29-1 and TRBJ1-2): SAVISQKPSRDICQRGTSLTIQCQVDSQVTMMFWYRQQPGQSLTLIATANQGSEATYESGFVIDKFPISRPNLTFSTLTVSNMSPEDSSIYLCSVRTGWGYTFGSGTRLTVV.

Comment on this clonotype: With only one base between it and a far larger clone, this is likely a read error. CDR3 sequence: CVSSVISGSDEQYF. As DNA, the CDR3 is TGTGTCAGCAGCGTGATTAGCGGGAGCGACGAGCAGTACTTC. The chain joins TRBV6-4 to TRBJ2-7; TRBD2 agrees at 9 bases. CDR3 length: 14 amino acids. In germline, CDR1 is MRHNA, CDR2 SNTAGT.

The CDR3 region is CASSLGQRNNSPLHF. In DNA, the CDR3 is TGTGCCAGCAGCTTGGGACAGCGAAATAATTCACCCCTCCACTTT. The V and J genes are TRBV7-9 and TRBJ1-6; 7 bases align to TRBD1. This CDR3 contains 15 residues. The germline V gene has CDR1 SEHNR and CDR2 FQNEAQ (reference sequence). The J segment lost 5 bases and the V segment lost 3 bases, leaving 4 bases of the junction unmatched.

This sequence joins TRBV30 and TRBJ1-1; D is ambiguous. CDR3 size: 11 residues. Germline loops: CDR1 GTSNPN, CDR2 SVGIG (reference sequence). The germline V and J ends were trimmed by 4 bases and 4 bases, with 7 bases remaining between them. The CDR3 loop reads CAWTGSTEAFF. CDR3 in DNA: TGTGCCTGGACTGGAAGCACTGAAGCTTTCTTT.

The chain combines TRBV27 with TRBJ2-7, with a possible D match to TRBD1 (6 bases). V dropped 8 bases and J dropped 9 bases, with 17 bases sitting between them. The CDR3 loop spans 12 amino acids. Germline CDR1 MNHEY, CDR2 SMNVEV (reference sequence). In DNA, the CDR3 is TGTGCCAGCGGTCTAGGGGGTCGCGTGCAGTACTTC. Translating gives CASGLGGRVQYF.

Worth noting for this clonotype: A much larger clone differs from this one at a single base, so this may be a read error. V is TRBV14 and J is TRBJ2-3; D gene uncertain. Trimming removed 0 bases from V and 0 bases from J, with 10 bases in between. In germline, CDR1 is SGHDN, CDR2 FVKESK. The CDR3 is 16 residues long. CDR3 loop: CASSQESHLSTDTQYF. The CDR3 DNA reads as TGTGCCAGCAGCCAAGAAAGCCACCTTAGCACAGATACGCAGTATTTT. Together with reference TRBV14 and TRBJ2-3, the CDR3 gives the full variable domain: EAGVTQFPSHSVIEKGQTVTLRCDPISGHDNLYWYRRVMGKEIKFLLHFVKESKQDESGMPNNRFLAERTGGTYSTLKVQPAELEDSGVYFCASSQESHLSTDTQYFGPGTRLTVL.

In its sample, this clonotype was seen many times. The V call is TRBV6-1, the J call TRBJ2-2; D is uncertain. V was shortened by 6 bases and J by 1 base, with 6 bases between the two germline ends. The CDR3 covers 13 residues. Germline lookup yields CDR1 MNHNS and CDR2 SASEGT. The DNA for the CDR3 is TGTGCCAGCAGGGGATGGAACACCGGGGAGCTGTTTTTT. Protein sequence: CASRGWNTGELFF.